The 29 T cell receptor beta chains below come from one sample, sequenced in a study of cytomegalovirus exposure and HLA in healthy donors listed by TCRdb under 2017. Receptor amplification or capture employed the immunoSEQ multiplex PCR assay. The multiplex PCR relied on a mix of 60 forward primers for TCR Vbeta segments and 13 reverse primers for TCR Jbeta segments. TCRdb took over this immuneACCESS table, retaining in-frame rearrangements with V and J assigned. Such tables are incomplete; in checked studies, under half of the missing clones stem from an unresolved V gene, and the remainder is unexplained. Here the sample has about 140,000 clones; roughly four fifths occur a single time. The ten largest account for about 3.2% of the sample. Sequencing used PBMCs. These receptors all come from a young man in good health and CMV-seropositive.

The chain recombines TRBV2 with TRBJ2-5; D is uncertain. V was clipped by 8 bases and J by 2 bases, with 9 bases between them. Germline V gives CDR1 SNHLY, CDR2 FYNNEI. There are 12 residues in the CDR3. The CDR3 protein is CASSREQETQYF. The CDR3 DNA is TGTGCCAGCTCCCGCGAGCAAGAGACCCAGTACTTC.

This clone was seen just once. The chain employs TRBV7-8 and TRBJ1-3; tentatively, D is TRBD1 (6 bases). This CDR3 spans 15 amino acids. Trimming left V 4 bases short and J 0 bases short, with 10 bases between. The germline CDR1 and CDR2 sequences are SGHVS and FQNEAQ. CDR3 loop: CASSSLQGSGNTIYF. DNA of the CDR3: TGTGCCAGCAGCTCATTACAGGGCTCTGGAAACACCATATATTTT.

The CDR3 loop is CASRGGTEDQPQHF. The CDR3, as DNA: TGTGCCAGCAGAGGAGGGACAGAGGATCAGCCCCAGCATTTT. The chain links TRBV11-2 to TRBJ1-5; 7 bases are a match to TRBD1. V shed 6 bases and J 5 bases; nucleotides not matched to a gene: 7. CDR1 is SGHAT, CDR2 FQNNGV, per germline. The CDR3 has 14 residues.

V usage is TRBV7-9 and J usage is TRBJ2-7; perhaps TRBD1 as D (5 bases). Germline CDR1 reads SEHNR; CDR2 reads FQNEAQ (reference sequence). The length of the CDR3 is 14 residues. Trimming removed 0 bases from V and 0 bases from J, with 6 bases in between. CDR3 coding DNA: TGTGCCAGCAGCTTAGCAGGGGTCTCCTACGAGCAGTACTTC. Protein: CASSLAGVSYEQYF.

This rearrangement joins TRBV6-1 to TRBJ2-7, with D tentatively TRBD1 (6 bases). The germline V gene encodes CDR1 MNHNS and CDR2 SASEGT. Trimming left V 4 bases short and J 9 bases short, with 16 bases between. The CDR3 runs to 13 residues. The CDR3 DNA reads TGTGCCAGCAGTGGCCAGGACAGCGCCGGGCAGTACTTC. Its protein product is CASSGQDSAGQYF.

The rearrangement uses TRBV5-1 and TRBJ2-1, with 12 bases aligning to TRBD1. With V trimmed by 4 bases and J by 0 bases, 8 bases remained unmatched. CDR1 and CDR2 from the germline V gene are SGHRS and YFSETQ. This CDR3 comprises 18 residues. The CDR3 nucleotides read TGCGCCAGCAGCCTGGGGACAGGGGGCGCGATCTCCTACAATGAGCAGTTCTTC. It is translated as CASSLGTGGAISYNEQFF.

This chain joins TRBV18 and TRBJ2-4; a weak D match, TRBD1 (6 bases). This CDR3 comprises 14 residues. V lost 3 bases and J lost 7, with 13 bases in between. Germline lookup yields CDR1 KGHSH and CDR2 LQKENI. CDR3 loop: CASSPFDDRNIQYF. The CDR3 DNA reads TGTGCCAGCTCACCCTTCGATGACAGGAACATTCAGTACTTC.

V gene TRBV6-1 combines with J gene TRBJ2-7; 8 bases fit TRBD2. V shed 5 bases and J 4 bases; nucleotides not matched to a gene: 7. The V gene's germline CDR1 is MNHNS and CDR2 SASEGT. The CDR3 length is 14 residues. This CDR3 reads CASSPSTSGYEQYF. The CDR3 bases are TGTGCCAGCAGTCCCAGTACTAGCGGTTACGAGCAGTACTTC.

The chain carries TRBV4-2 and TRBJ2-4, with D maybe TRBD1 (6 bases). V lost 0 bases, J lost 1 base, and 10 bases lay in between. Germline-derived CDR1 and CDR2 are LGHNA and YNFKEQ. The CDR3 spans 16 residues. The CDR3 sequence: CASSQEQGMAKNIQYF. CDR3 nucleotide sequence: TGTGCCAGCAGCCAAGAGCAGGGGATGGCCAAAAACATTCAGTACTTC.

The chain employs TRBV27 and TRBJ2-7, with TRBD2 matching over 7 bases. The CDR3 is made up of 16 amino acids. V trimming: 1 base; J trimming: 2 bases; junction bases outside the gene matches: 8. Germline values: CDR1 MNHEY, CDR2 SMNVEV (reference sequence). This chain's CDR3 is CASSLYVTGGPYEQYF. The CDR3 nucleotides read TGTGCCAGCAGTTTATACGTAACGGGAGGTCCCTACGAGCAGTACTTC.

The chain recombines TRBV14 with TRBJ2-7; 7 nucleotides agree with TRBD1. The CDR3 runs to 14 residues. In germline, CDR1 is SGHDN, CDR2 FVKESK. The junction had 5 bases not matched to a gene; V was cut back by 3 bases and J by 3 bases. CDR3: CASSHGTESYEQYF. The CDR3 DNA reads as TGTGCCAGCAGCCACGGGACAGAGAGCTACGAGCAGTACTTC. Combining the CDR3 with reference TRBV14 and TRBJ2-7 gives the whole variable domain EAGVTQFPSHSVIEKGQTVTLRCDPISGHDNLYWYRRVMGKEIKFLLHFVKESKQDESGMPNNRFLAERTGGTYSTLKVQPAELEDSGVYFCASSHGTESYEQYFGPGTRLTVT.

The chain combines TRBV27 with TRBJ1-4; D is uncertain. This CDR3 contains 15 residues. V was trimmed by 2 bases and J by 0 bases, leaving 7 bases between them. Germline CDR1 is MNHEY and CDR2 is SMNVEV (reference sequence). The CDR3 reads CASSLRRATNEKLFF. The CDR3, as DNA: TGTGCCAGCAGTTTAAGGAGAGCAACTAATGAAAAACTGTTTTTT.

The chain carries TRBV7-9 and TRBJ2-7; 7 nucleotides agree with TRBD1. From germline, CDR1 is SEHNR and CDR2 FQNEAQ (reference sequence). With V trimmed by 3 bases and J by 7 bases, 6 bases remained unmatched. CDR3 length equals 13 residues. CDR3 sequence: CASSFDREFEQYF. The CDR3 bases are TGTGCCAGCAGCTTCGACAGGGAATTTGAGCAGTACTTC.

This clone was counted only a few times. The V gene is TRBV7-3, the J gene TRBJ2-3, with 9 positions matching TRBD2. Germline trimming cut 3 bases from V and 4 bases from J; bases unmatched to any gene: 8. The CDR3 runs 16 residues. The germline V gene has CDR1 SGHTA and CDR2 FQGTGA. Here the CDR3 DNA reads TGTGCCAGCAGCTTCGGACTAGCGTGGGGCCCAGATACGCAGTATTTT. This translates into CASSFGLAWGPDTQYF.

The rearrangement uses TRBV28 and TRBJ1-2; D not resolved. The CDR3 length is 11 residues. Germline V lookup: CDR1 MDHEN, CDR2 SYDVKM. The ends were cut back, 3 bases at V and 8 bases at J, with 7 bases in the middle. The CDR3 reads CASSFSEGYTF. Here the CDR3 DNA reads TGTGCCAGCAGTTTTTCTGAGGGCTACACCTTC.

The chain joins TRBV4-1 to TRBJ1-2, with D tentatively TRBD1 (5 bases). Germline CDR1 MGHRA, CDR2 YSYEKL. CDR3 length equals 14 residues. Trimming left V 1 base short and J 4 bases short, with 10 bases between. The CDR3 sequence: CASSQARGGYGYTF. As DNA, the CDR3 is TGCGCCAGCAGCCAAGCCCGGGGGGGCTATGGCTACACCTTC.

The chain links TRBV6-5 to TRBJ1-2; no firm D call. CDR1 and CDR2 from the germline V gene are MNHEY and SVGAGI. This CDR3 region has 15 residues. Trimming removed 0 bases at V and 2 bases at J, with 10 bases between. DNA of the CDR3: TGTGCCAGCAGTTACTCCCGCTCGGGGAACTATGGCTACACCTTC. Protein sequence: CASSYSRSGNYGYTF.

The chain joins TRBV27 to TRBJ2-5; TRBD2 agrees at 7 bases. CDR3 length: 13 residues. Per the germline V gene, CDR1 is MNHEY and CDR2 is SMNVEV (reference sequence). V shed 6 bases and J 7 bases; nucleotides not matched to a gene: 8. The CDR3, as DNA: TGTGCCAGCAGCCCCAGCGGGGTGGGGACCCAGTACTTC. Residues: CASSPSGVGTQYF.

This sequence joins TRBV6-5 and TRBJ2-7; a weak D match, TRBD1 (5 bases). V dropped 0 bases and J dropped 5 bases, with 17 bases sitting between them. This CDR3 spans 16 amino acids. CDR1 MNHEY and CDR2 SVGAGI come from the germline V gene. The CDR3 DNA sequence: TGTGCCAGCAGTTACTCGAGGCAGGGTCCTTTCGACGAGCAGTACTTC. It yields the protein CASSYSRQGPFDEQYF.

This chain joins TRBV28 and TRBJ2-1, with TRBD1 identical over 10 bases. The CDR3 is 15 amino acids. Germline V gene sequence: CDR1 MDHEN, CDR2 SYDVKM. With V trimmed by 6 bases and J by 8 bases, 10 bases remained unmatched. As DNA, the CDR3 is TGTGCCAGCAGCAGACAGGGGGCCCTTCGGGATGAGCAGTTCTTC. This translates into CASSRQGALRDEQFF.

CDR3 region: CASTTLRASGANVLTF. CDR3 in DNA: TGTGCCAGCACAACTCTCAGGGCCTCTGGGGCCAACGTCCTGACTTTC. This chain joins TRBV4-2 and TRBJ2-6; D perhaps matches TRBD1 (5 bases). Trimming shortened V by 7 bases and J by 0 bases, and 13 bases separated the two germline ends. CDR1 and CDR2 (germline): LGHNA, YNFKEQ. The CDR3 consists of 16 residues.

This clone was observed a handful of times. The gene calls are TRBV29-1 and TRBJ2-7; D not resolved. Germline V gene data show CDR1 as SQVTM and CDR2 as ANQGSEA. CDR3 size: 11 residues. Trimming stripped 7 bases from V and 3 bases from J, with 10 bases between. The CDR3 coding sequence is TGCAGCGGATCATCCGGCTACGAGCAGTACTTC. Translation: CSGSSGYEQYF.

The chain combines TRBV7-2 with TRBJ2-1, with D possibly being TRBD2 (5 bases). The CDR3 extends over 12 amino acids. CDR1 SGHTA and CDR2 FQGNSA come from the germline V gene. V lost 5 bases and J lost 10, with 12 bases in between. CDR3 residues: CASSPEVTEQFF. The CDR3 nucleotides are TGTGCCAGCAGCCCGGAGGTCACGGAGCAGTTCTTC.

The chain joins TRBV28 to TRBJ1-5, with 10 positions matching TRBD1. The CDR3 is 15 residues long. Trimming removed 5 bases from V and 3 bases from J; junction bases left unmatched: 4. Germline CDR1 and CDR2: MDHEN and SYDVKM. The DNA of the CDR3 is TGTGCCAGCAGTGGGGGACAGGGGTCCAATCAGCCCCAGCATTTT. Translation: CASSGGQGSNQPQHF.

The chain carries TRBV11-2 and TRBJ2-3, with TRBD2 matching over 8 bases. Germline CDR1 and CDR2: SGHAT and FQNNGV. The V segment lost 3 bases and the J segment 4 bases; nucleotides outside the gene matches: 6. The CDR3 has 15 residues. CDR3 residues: CASSLGSGRSDTQYF. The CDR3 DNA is TGTGCCAGCAGCTTGGGAAGCGGGAGATCAGATACGCAGTATTTT.

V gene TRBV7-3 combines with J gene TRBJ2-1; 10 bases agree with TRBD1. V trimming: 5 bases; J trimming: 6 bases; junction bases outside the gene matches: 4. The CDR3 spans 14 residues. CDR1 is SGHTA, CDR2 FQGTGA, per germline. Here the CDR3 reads CASSPGTGVNEQFF. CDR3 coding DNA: TGTGCCAGCAGCCCCGGGACAGGGGTCAATGAGCAGTTCTTC.

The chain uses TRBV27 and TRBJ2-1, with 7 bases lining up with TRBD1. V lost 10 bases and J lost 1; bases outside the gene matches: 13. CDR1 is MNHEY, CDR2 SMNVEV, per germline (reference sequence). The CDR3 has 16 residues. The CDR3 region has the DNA TGTGCCACCGCGTCCAGGGACAGCCTTTCCTACAATGAGCAGTTCTTC. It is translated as CATASRDSLSYNEQFF.

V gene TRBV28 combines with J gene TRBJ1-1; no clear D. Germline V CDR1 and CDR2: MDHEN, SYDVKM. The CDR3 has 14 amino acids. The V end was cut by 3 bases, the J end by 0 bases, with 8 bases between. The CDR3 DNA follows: TGTGCCAGCAGTTTTGGCCTCATGAACACTGAAGCTTTCTTT. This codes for CASSFGLMNTEAFF.

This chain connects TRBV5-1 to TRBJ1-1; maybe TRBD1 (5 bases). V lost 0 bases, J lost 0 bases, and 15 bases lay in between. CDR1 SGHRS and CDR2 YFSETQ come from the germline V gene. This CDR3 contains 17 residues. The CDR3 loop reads CASSLEVGRRMNTEAFF. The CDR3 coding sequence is TGCGCCAGCAGCTTGGAGGTGGGGCGCAGAATGAACACTGAAGCTTTCTTT.